This entry concerns a single T cell receptor (beta chain). This sample is part of a study of blood T cell repertoires in COVID-19. In the study overall: Donors in the United States, Italy and Spain gave samples during acute or convalescent COVID-19. T cells, B-cell-depleted T cells, or PBMCs supplied cDNA or gDNA.

Under the authors' procedure: By means of reference gene primer amplification, nucleated cell counts were estimated. Sequencing used immunoSEQ multiplex PCR; TCRdb keeps in-frame clones, though not all of them. The V and J calls and clone size were taken over from that table, and D and trimming were inferred from the DNA. This sample carries approximately 500,000 clones, 89% of them seen once, and the ten largest clones take around 0.9%. What was sequenced was peripheral blood. This receptor was obtained from a young man with COVID-19, enrolled during active disease.

CDR3 sequence (DNA): TGTGCCAGCAGCTTAGCGCTGGCGGGGTCCGATATCGGCCTGGAGACCCAGTACTTC. As protein: CASSLALAGSDIGLETQYF. This chain uses TRBV7-2 with TRBJ2-5, with D tentatively TRBD2 (6 bases). V gave up 0 bases and J gave up 5 bases, with 25 bases separating them. This CDR3 region has 19 residues. Germline V gene lookup returns CDR1 SGHTA and CDR2 FQGNSA.